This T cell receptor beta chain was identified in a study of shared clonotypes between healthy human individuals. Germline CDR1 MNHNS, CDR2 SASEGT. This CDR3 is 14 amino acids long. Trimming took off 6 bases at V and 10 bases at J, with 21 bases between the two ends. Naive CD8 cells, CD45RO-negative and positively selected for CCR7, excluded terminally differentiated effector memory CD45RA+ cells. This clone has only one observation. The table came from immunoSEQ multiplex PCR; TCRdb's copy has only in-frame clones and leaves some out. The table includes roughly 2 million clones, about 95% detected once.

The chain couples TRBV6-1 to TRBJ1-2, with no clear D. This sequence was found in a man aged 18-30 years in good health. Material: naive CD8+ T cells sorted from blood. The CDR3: CASRSDGSPTAYTF. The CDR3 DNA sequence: TGTGCCAGCAGGTCGGACGGGTCACCAACTGCCTACACCTTC.